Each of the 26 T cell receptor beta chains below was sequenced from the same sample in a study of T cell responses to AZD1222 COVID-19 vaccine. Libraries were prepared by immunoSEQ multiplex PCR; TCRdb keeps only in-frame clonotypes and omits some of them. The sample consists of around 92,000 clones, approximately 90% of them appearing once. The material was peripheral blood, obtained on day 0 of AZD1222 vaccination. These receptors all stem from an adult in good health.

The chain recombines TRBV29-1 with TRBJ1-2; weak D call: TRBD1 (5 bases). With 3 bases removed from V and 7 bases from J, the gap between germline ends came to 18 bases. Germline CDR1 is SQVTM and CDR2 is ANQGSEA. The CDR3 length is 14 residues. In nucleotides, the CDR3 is TGCAGCGTTGATCAGGCGGGGCAGGGAGGTGGCTACACCTTC. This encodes CSVDQAGQGGGYTF.

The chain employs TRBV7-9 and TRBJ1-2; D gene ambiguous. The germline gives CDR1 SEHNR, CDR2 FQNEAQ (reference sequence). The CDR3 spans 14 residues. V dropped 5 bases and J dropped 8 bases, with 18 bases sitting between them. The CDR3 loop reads CASSPLTHSYGYTF. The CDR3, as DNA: TGTGCCAGCAGCCCCCTTACACACTCGTACGGCTACACCTTC.

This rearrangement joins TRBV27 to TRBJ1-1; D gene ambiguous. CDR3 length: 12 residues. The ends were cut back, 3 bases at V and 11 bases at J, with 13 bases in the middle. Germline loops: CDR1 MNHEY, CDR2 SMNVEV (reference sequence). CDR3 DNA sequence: TGTGCCAGCAGTTTCGGCCAAGGTCGGGCTTTCTTT. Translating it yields CASSFGQGRAFF.

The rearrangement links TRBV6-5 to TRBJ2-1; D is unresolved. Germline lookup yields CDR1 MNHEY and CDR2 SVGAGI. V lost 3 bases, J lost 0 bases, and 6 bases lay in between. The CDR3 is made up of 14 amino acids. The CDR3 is CASSYGSSYNEQFF. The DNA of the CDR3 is TGTGCCAGCAGTTATGGAAGCTCCTACAATGAGCAGTTCTTC.

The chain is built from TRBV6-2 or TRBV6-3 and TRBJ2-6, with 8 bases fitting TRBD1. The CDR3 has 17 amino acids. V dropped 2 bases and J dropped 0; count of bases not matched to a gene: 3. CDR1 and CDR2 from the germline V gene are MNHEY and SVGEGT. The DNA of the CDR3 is TGTGCCAGCAGTTACGGACAGGGAATCTCTGGGGCCAACGTCCTGACTTTC. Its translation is CASSYGQGISGANVLTF.

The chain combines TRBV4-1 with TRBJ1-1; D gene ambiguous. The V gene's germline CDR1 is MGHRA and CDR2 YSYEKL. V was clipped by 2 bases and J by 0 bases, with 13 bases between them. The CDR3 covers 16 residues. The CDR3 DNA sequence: TGCGCCAGCAGCCAATGGCGCCGACGCATGAACACTGAAGCTTTCTTT. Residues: CASSQWRRRMNTEAFF.

CDR3 loop: CASSYSQGQGTIYF. The CDR3 DNA reads TGTGCCAGCAGTTACTCACAGGGACAAGGCACCATATATTTT. This chain joins TRBV6-5 and TRBJ1-3, with a tentative D call TRBD1 (6 bases). V was trimmed by 0 bases and J by 9 bases, leaving 12 bases between them. The CDR3 is 14 residues long. Germline assignment: CDR1 MNHEY and CDR2 SVGAGI.

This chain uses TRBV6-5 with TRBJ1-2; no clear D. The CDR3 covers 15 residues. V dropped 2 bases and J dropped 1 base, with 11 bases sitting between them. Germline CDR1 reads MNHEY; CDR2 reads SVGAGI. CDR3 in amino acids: CASSYTASGNYGYTF. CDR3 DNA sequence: TGTGCCAGCAGTTACACGGCCAGCGGTAACTATGGCTACACCTTC.

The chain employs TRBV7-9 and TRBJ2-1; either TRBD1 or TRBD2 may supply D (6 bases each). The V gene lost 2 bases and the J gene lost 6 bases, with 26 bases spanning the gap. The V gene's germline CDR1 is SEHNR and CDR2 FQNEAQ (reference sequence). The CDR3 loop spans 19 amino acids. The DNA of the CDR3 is TGTGCCAGCAGCTTATACGGGGGTAATCCAAGCAGGGGCTCCAATGAGCAGTTCTTC. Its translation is CASSLYGGNPSRGSNEQFF.

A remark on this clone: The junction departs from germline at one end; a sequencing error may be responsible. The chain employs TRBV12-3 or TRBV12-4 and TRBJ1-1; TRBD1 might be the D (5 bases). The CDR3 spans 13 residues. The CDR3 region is CASSWGEEGRRIF. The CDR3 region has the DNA TGTGCCAGCAGTTGGGGGGAGGAAGGGCGTCGGATCTTT.

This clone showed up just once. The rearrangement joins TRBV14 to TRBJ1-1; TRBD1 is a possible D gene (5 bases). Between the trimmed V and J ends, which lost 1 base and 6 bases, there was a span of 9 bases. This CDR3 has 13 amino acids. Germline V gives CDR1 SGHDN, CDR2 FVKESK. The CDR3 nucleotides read TGTGCCAGCAGCCAAGGGGGGTACGCTGAAGCTTTCTTT. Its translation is CASSQGGYAEAFF.

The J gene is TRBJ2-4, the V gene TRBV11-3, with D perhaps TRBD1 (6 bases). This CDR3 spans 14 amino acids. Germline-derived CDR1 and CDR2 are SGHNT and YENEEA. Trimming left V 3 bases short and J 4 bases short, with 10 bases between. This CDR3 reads CASSLLGGKNIQYF. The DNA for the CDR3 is TGTGCCAGCAGCTTGTTAGGGGGTAAAAACATTCAGTACTTC.

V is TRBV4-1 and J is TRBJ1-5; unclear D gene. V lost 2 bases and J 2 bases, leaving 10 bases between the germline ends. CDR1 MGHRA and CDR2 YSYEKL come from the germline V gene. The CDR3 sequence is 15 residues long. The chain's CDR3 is CASSQQSGGNQPQHF. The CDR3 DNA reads TGCGCCAGCAGCCAACAGAGCGGAGGCAATCAGCCCCAGCATTTT.

The CDR3 region is CASSTQLAGGQLDTQYF. CDR3 nucleotide sequence: TGTGCCAGCAGCACCCAACTAGCGGGGGGGCAATTAGATACGCAGTATTTT. This rearrangement joins TRBV7-9 to TRBJ2-3; 13 nucleotides match TRBD2. The V and J ends lost 5 bases and 5 bases, in that order; junction bases with no gene match: 10. CDR3 length equals 17 residues. CDR1 SEHNR and CDR2 FQNEAQ come from the germline V gene (reference sequence).

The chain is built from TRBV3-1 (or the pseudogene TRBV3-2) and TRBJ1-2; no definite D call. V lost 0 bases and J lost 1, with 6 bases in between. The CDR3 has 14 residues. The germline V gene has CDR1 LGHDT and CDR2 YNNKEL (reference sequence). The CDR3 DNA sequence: TGTGCCAGCAGCCAAGACCGGAGTAACTATGGCTACACCTTC. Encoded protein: CASSQDRSNYGYTF.

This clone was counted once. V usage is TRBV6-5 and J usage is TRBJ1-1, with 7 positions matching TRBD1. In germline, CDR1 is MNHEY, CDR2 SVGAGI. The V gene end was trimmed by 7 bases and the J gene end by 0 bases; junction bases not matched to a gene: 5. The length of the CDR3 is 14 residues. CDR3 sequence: CASNSGGVNTEAFF. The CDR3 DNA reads TGTGCCAGCAATTCAGGGGGGGTGAACACTGAAGCTTTCTTT.

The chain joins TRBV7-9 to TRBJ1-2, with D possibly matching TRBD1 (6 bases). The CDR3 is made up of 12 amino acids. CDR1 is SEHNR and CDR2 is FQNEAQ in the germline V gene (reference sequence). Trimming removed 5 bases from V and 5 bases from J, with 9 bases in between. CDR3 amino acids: CASSPGQYGYTF. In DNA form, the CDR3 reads TGTGCCAGCAGCCCAGGACAGTATGGCTACACCTTC.

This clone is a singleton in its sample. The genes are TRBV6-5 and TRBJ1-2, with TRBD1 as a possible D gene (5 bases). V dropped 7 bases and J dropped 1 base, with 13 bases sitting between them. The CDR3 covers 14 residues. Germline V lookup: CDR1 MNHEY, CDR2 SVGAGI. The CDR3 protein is CASTHTGVNYGYTF. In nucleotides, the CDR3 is TGTGCCAGCACACACACGGGGGTTAACTATGGCTACACCTTC.

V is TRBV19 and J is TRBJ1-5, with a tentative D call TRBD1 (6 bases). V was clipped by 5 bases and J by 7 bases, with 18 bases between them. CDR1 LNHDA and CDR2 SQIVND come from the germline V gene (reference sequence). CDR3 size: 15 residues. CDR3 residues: CASSEGGFARQPQHF. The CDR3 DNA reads TGTGCCAGTAGTGAGGGGGGGTTCGCTCGGCAGCCCCAGCATTTT. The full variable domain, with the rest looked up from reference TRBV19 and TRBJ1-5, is DGGITQSPKYLFRKEGQNVTLSCEQNLNHDAMYWYRQDPGQGLRLIYYSQIVNDFQKGDIAEGYSVSREKKESFPLTVTSAQKNPTAFYLCASSEGGFARQPQHFGDGTRLSIL.

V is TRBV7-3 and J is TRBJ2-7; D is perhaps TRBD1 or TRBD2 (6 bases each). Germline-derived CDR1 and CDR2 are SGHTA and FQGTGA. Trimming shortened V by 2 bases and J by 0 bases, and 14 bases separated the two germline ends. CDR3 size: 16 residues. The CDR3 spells CASSLGGGANSYEQYF. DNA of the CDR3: TGTGCCAGCAGCTTAGGGGGCGGGGCCAACTCCTACGAGCAGTACTTC.

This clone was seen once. CDR3 DNA: TGTGCCAGCACTACTAGCGGGGTCGCAGATACGCAGTATTTT. Amino acid sequence: CASTTSGVADTQYF. The chain uses TRBV2 and TRBJ2-3; TRBD2 aligns across 10 bases. There are 14 residues in the CDR3. The trim removed 7 bases at V and 4 bases at J, leaving 5 bases unmatched. The germline CDR1 and CDR2 sequences are SNHLY and FYNNEI.

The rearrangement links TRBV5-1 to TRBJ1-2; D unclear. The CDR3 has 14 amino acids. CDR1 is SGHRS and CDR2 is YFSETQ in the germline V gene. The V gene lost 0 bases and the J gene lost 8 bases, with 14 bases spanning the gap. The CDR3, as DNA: TGCGCCAGCAGCTTGGGTGAGGGCCGCTGGGGCTACACCTTC. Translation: CASSLGEGRWGYTF.

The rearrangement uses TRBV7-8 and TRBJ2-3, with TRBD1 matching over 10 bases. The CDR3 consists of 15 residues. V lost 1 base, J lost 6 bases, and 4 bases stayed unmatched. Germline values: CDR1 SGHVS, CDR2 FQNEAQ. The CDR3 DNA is TGTGCCAGCAGCTTAGGTGGGACAGGGGATGATACGCAGTATTTT. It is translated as CASSLGGTGDDTQYF. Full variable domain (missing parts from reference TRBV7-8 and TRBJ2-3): GAGVSQSPRYKVAKRGQDVALRCDPISGHVSLFWYQQALGQGPEFLTYFQNEAQLDKSGLPSDRFFAERPEGSVSTLKIQRTQQEDSAVYLCASSLGGTGDDTQYFGPGTRLTVL.

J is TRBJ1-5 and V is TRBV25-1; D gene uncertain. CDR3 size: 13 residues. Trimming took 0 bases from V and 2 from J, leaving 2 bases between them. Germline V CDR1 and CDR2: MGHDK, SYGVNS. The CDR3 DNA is TGTGCCAGCAGTGAATATGGCAATCAGCCCCAGCATTTT. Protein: CASSEYGNQPQHF. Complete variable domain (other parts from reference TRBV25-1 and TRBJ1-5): EADIYQTPRYLVIGTGKKITLECSQTMGHDKMYWYQQDPGMELHLIHYSYGVNSTEKGDLSSESTVSRIRTEHFPLTLESARPSHTSQYLCASSEYGNQPQHFGDGTRLSIL.

This CDR3 reads CASEPPYRGSYEQYF. In nucleotides, the CDR3 is TGTGCCAGCGAACCTCCCTACAGGGGAAGCTACGAGCAGTACTTC. The V call is TRBV2, the J call TRBJ2-7; 7 positions match TRBD1. The CDR3 extends over 15 amino acids. The germline gives CDR1 SNHLY, CDR2 FYNNEI. V gave up 8 bases and J gave up 3 bases; unmatched junction bases: 13.

As DNA, the CDR3 is TGTGCCAGCTCACGGGGAACTAATGAAAAACTGTTTTTT. Its protein product is CASSRGTNEKLFF. The V and J genes are TRBV18 and TRBJ1-4; D gene unclear. This CDR3 region has 13 residues. The V and J ends lost 4 bases and 1 base respectively, with 4 bases between them. CDR1 is KGHSH and CDR2 is LQKENI in the germline V gene.